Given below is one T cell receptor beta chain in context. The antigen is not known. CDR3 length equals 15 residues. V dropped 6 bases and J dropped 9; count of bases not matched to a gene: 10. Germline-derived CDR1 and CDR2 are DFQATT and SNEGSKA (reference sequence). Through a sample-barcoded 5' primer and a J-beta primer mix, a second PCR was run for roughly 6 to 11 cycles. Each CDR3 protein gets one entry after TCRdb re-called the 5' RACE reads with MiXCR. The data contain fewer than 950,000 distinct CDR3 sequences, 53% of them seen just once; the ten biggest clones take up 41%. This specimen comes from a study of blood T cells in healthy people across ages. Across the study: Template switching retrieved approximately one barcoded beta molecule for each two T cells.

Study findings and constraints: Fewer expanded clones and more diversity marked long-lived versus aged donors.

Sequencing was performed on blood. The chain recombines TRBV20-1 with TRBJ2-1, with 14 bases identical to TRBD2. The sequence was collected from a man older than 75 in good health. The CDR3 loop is CSATGTSGRGGEQFF. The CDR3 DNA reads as TGCAGTGCGACCGGGACTAGCGGGAGAGGTGGTGAGCAGTTCTTC.